The rows below give T cell receptor beta chains drawn from one sample of a study of T cell repertoires in cytomegalovirus infection. TCRdb used MiXCR to reprocess the reads, holding one entry per CDR3 protein. The profile shows some 600,000 distinct CDR3 sequences, about 24% of them singletons. The sample taken for sequencing was CD8+ T cells from PBMCs. These receptors came from a human donor in good health (CMV status not recorded). Some clones in this sample may be carry-over from other donors' samples. Each CDR3 is given with its conserved first and last residue. The D gene is left open where the match is weak. Rows give clone size only sometimes, using once, few, many, or a class for an expanded clone.

>TRBV29-1|few|18|TRBJ2-6|TRBD1
CSVEDLGQGIAGANVLTF
TGCAGCGTTGAAGATTTAGGACAGGGGATAGCTGGGGCCAACGTCCTGACTTTC
>TRBV11-1|few|15|TRBJ2-1|TRBD1
CASSLTGEPYNEQFF
TGTGCCAGCAGCTTAACAGGGGAGCCCTACAATGAGCAGTTCTTC
>TRBV5-4|.|13|TRBJ1-2|.
CASSLDINYGYTF
TGTGCCAGCAGCTTGGACATTAACTATGGCTACACCTTC
>TRBV29-1|many|11|TRBJ2-7|.
CSVELEYEQYF
TGCAGCGTTGAATTGGAGTACGAGCAGTACTTC
>TRBV6-2/TRBV6-3|few|15|TRBJ2-3|.
CASILKGSGRGTQYF
TGTGCCAGCATCCTGAAGGGCAGCGGTAGGGGGACGCAGTATTTT
>TRBV29-1|.|11|TRBJ2-1|.
CSVEVLSEQFF
TGCAGCGTTGAAGTCCTATCTGAGCAGTTCTTC
>TRBV29-1|few|11|TRBJ1-2|TRBD1
CSVQGARGYTF
TGCAGCGTACAGGGGGCGCGTGGCTACACCTTC
>TRBV7-9|few|14|TRBJ2-1|.
CASSLRDVYNEQFF
TGTGCCAGCAGCCTCCGGGACGTCTACAATGAGCAGTTCTTC
>TRBV7-3|few|19|TRBJ2-6|.
CASSSFLGHPFGGANVLTF
TGTGCCAGCAGCTCTTTTCTGGGACACCCTTTTGGTGGGGCCAACGTCCTGACTTTC
>TRBV25-1|few|18|TRBJ1-4|TRBD1
CASSPIDRGSATNEKLFF
TGTGCCAGCAGTCCGATAGACAGGGGGAGCGCAACTAATGAAAAACTGTTTTTT
>TRBV7-9|few|18|TRBJ2-1|TRBD2
CARSGLAGRGGDYNEQFF
TGTGCCAGATCGGGACTAGCGGGGCGAGGTGGGGACTACAATGAGCAGTTCTTC
>TRBV11-3|many|12|TRBJ2-2|.
CASSLEAGELFF
TGTGCCAGCAGCTTAGAGGCCGGGGAGCTGTTTTTT
>TRBV20-1|many|14|TRBJ1-2|.
CSARFPGGGYGYTF
TGCAGTGCTAGATTCCCCGGGGGTGGGTATGGCTACACCTTC
>TRBV27|.|14|TRBJ2-1|.
CASSLPPGGNEQFF
TGTGCCAGCAGTTTACCCCCTGGGGGCAATGAGCAGTTCTTC
>TRBV15|few|14|TRBJ2-2|.
CATSSLVGPGELFF
TGTGCCACCAGCAGTCTAGTTGGGCCCGGGGAGCTGTTTTTT
>TRBV5-5|.|13|TRBJ1-5|.
CASSSEGVQPQHF
TGTGCCAGCAGCTCGGAGGGTGTTCAGCCCCAGCATTTT
>TRBV7-2|many|15|TRBJ2-2|.
CASSLTSQFTGELFF
TGTGCCAGCAGCTTGACCTCACAGTTCACCGGGGAGCTGTTTTTT
>TRBV29-1|.|14|TRBJ1-1|.
CSVSGQGTYTEAFF
TGCAGCGTTAGTGGTCAGGGGACCTACACTGAAGCTTTCTTT
>TRBV12-3/TRBV12-4|many|16|TRBJ2-7|.
CASSPGSGGSFYEQYF
TGTGCCAGCAGTCCCGGATCCGGAGGGTCTTTTTACGAGCAGTACTTC
>TRBV7-9|.|13|TRBJ1-1|.
CASSTSMNTEAFF
TGTGCCAGCAGCACTTCCATGAACACTGAAGCTTTCTTT
>TRBV6-2/TRBV6-3|few|13|TRBJ2-1|.
CASTERAYNEQFF
TGTGCCAGCACCGAAAGGGCTTACAATGAGCAGTTCTTC
>TRBV20-1|.|12|TRBJ1-2|.
CSAPTAFYGYTF
TGCAGTGCGCCGACAGCCTTCTATGGCTACACCTTC
>TRBV7-2|many|11|TRBJ2-3|.
CASSSRDTEYF
TGTGCCAGCAGCTCACGGGACACCGAGTATTTT
>TRBV7-9|many|15|TRBJ2-1|TRBD2
CASSLYGGAYNEQFF
TGTGCCAGCAGCTTATACGGGGGGGCCTACAATGAGCAGTTCTTC
>TRBV5-5|.|18|TRBJ1-5|TRBD1
CASSRGTGLASPNQPQHF
TGTGCCAGCAGCAGAGGGACAGGGCTCGCGAGTCCCAATCAGCCCCAGCATTTT
>TRBV7-9|few|15|TRBJ1-2|.
CASSPPGLGDYGYTF
TGTGCCAGCAGCCCCCCAGGTCTGGGGGACTATGGCTACACCTTC
>TRBV10-3|.|13|TRBJ2-4|.
CAISEGQLHIQYF
TGTGCCATCAGTGAGGGACAGCTCCACATTCAGTACTTC
>TRBV2|.|15|TRBJ2-1|TRBD2
CASSEGTSAYNEQFF
TGTGCCAGCAGTGAAGGGACTAGCGCCTACAATGAGCAGTTCTTC
>TRBV29-1|.|13|TRBJ2-5|.
CSVDEEAFGTQYF
TGCAGCGTTGATGAAGAGGCGTTTGGGACCCAGTACTTC
>TRBV5-6|.|17|TRBJ2-3|TRBD1
CVSSSKTGQGMRDTQYF
TGTGTCAGCAGCTCGAAGACGGGACAGGGGATGAGGGATACGCAGTATTTT
>TRBV7-2|many|15|TRBJ2-5|TRBD2
CASSSASGGQETQYF
TGTGCCAGCAGCTCGGCTTCGGGGGGCCAAGAGACCCAGTACTTC
>TRBV29-1|few|10|TRBJ1-1|.
CSVVWTEAFF
TGCAGCGTTGTCTGGACTGAAGCTTTCTTT
>TRBV5-5|many|17|TRBJ2-1|.
CASSLRSDMGRGNEQFF
TGTGCCAGCAGCTTGAGGTCGGATATGGGTCGGGGCAATGAGCAGTTCTTC
>TRBV12-3/TRBV12-4|.|12|TRBJ2-7|.
CASSFPTYEQYF
TGTGCCAGCAGTTTTCCAACCTACGAGCAGTACTTC
>TRBV6-2/TRBV6-3|few|17|TRBJ2-2|.
CASSYSRQRASTGELFF
TGTGCCAGCAGTTACTCAAGACAGAGGGCGAGCACCGGGGAGCTGTTTTTT
>TRBV7-3|.|17|TRBJ2-7|.
CASSSPPEQLDSYEQYF
TGTGCCAGCAGCTCACCTCCGGAACAGTTAGACTCCTACGAGCAGTACTTC
>TRBV6-1|many|15|TRBJ2-1|.
CASTEGDTYLDEQFF
TGTGCCAGCACTGAGGGGGACACCTACCTGGATGAGCAGTTCTTC
>TRBV10-3|few|16|TRBJ2-3|.
CAISESGAMIPDTQYF
TGTGCCATCAGTGAGTCAGGGGCGATGATACCAGATACGCAGTATTTT
>TRBV10-3|.|14|TRBJ2-1|TRBD1
CAISERTGTFEQFF
TGTGCCATCAGTGAGCGGACAGGTACGTTTGAGCAGTTCTTC
>TRBV6-1|.|17|TRBJ2-1|.
CASRTDILTTSYNEQFF
TGTGCCAGCAGGACTGATATATTGACTACCTCCTACAATGAGCAGTTCTTC
>TRBV7-8|many|15|TRBJ2-5|TRBD2
CASSASGALQETQYF
TGTGCCAGCAGCGCTAGCGGGGCCCTCCAAGAGACCCAGTACTTC
>TRBV6-1|.|14|TRBJ2-2|.
CANSPSGDGGELFF
TGTGCCAACAGTCCGAGTGGGGACGGCGGGGAGCTGTTTTTT